This T cell receptor beta chain came from a study of T cell responses to AZD1222 COVID-19 vaccine. Study-level findings and limits: CD4 TCRs linked to vaccination spanned spike, dominating at 160-218 and 743-854. White British donors predominated, females outnumbered males, and clonal diversity was possibly underestimated.

Assay used: immunoSEQ multiplex PCR; TCRdb lists only in-frame clones, some missing. This repertoire shows tens of thousands of clones, over 70% found once; its top ten account for about 46%. Germline V gene lookup returns CDR1 MDHEN and CDR2 SYDVKM. The CDR3 has 14 amino acids. The V and J ends lost 6 bases and 4 bases, in that order; junction bases with no gene match: 3. A word on this clone: Its antigen is not identified.

Material: peripheral blood, obtained 28 days after the second AZD1222 dose. The chain recombines TRBV28 with TRBJ1-4; TRBD1 matches 9 bases. The receptor's source is an adult who received the AZD1222 COVID-19 vaccine. CDR3 nucleotides: TGTGCCAGCAGGGGGGGACAGGGTAATGAAAAACTGTTTTTT. As protein: CASRGGQGNEKLFF.